This T cell receptor beta chain was sequenced for a study of T cells in Graves' hyperthyroidism and ophthalmopathy. Calling Graves' hyperthyroidism stable meant ophthalmopathy did not progress within 18 months. Clinicians diagnosed patients from clinical symptoms, serum thyroxine and TRAb, thyroid ultrasound and orbital computed tomography. This clonotype was counted many times. The target antigen is unknown. Regions amplified from RNA transcripts were the TCR beta CDR3 regions. The HTBI primer set drove a first-round RT-PCR of the TCR CDR3. Using its own MiXCR run on the multiplex PCR reads, TCRdb lists one record per CDR3 protein. The sample shows 300,000 to 400,000 distinct CDR3 sequences, roughly a fifth of them seen only once. Overall study results and limits: Ophthalmopathy onset followed model prediction by a median about six months. Blood also held most thyroid clonotypes expanded beyond 0.001.

This TCR derives from a woman in her forties or fifties with Graves' hyperthyroidism. Sequencing used blood.

The CDR3 DNA reads as TGTGCCAGCAGCCGGAGGGGCCCGAATGAAAAACTGTTTTTT. Amino acids: CASSRRGPNEKLFF. The chain recombines TRBV12-3 or TRBV12-4 with TRBJ1-4, with D possibly TRBD1 on 5 matching bases. The V end lost 6 bases, the J end lost 5 bases, and 13 bases lay between the germline ends. The CDR3 covers 14 residues.